The clone carrying this TCR beta chain was detected only a few times. The data originate from a study of human T cells and chemical hapten exposure. The wider study: A 2 cm by 2 cm inner upper arm patch received 2% DPC for sensitization.

Noted time point: patch test 3, about 24 weeks after DPC sensitization. As to treatment: therapeutic diphenylcyclopropenone sensitization with weekly scalp DPC. Those who donated were patients with alopecia, 18 to 70 years of age, and suitable for DPC. The study extracted total RNA from unfractionated whole blood. The CDR3 has 16 residues. With 3 bases clipped from V and 4 bases from J, the junction kept 10 bases outside the gene matches. CDR1 and CDR2 (germline): SQVTM, ANQGSEA. TCRdb called the RACE reads again in MiXCR, with one record for every CDR3 protein. The sample carries 150,000 to 200,000 distinct CDR3 sequences, 20% to 25% recorded once.

The TCR comes from a woman aged 40 to 49 with alopecia areata. Some clones in this sample may be carry-over from other donors' samples. The V and J genes are TRBV29-1 and TRBJ2-1; 9 bases line up with TRBD2. The sequencing here drew on whole blood, taken in connection with sensitization to the hapten diphenylcyclopropenone (DPC). Written as DNA, the CDR3 is TGCAGCGTTGATGGGCCCGCGGGAGGGCTGTACAATGAGCAGTTCTTC. Amino acid sequence: CSVDGPAGGLYNEQFF.